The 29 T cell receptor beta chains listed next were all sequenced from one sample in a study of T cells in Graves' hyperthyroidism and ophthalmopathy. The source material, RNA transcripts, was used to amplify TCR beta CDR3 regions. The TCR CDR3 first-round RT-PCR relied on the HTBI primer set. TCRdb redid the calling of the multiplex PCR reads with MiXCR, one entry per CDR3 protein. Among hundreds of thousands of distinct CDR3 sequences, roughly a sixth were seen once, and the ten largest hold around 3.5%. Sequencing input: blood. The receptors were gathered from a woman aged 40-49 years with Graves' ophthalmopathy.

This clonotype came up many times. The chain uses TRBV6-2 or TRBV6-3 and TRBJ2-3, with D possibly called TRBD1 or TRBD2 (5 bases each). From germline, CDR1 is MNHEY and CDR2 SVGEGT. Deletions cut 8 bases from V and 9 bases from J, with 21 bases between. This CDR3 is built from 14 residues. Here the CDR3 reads CASGGSDARGTQYF. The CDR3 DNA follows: TGTGCCAGCGGGGGATCAGACGCCCGCGGGACGCAGTATTTT.

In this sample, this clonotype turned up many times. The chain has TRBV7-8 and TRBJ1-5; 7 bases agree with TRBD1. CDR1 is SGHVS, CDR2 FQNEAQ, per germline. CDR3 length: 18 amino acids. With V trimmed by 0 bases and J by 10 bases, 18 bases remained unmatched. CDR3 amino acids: CASSLAGRGRGKGEPQHF. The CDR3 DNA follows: TGTGCCAGCAGCTTAGCCGGGAGGGGGCGGGGTAAGGGTGAACCCCAGCATTTT. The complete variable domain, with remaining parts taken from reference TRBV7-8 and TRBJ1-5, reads GAGVSQSPRYKVAKRGQDVALRCDPISGHVSLFWYQQALGQGPEFLTYFQNEAQLDKSGLPSDRFFAERPEGSVSTLKIQRTQQEDSAVYLCASSLAGRGRGKGEPQHFGDGTRLSIL.

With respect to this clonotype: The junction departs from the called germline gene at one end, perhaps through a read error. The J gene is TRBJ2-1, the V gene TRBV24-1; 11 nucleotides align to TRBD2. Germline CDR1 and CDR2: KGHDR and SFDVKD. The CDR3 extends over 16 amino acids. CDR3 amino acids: CATSDRLAGQNNEQSF. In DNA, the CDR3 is TGTGCCACCAGTGACCGACTAGCGGGACAGAACAATGAGCAGTCCTTC.

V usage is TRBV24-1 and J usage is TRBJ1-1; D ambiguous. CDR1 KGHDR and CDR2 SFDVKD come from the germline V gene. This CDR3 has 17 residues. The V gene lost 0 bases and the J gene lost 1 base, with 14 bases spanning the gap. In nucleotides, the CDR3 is TGTGCCACCAGTGATTTGCAAGCGGCAGAACAGAACACTGAAGCTTTCTTT. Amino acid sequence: CATSDLQAAEQNTEAFF.

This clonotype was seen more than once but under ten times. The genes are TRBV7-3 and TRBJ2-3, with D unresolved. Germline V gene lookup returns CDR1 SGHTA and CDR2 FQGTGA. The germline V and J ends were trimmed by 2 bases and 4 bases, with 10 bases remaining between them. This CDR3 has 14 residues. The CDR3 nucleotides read TGTGCCAGCAGCTTACAGGATGGTGCAGATACGCAGTATTTT. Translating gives CASSLQDGADTQYF.

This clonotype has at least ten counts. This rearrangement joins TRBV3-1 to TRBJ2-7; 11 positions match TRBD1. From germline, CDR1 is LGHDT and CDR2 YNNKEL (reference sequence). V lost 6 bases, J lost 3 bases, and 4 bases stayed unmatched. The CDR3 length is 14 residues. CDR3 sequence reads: CASSLGQGDYEQYF. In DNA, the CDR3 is TGTGCCAGCAGTCTGGGACAGGGGGACTACGAGCAGTACTTC.

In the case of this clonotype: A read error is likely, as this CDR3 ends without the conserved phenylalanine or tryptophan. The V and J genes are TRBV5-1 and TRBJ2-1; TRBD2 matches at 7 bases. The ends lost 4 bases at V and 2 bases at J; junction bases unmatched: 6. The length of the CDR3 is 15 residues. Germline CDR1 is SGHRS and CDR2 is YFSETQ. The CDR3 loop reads CASSTVAGPYNEQFL. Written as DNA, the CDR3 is TGCGCCAGCAGCACAGTAGCGGGCCCCTACAATGAGCAGTTCCTC.

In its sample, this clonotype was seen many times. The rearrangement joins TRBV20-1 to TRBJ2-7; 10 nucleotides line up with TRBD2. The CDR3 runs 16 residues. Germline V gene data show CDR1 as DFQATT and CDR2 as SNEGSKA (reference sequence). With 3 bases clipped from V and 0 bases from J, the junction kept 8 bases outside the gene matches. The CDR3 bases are TGCAGTGCTAGTTCTGACTCTAGCGGGAGCTCCTACGAGCAGTACTTC. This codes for CSASSDSSGSSYEQYF.

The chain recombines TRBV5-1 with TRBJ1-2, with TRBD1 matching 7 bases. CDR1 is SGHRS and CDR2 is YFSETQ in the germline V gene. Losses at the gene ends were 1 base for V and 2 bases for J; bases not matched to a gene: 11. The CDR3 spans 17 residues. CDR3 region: CASSLIGGPQLNYGYTF. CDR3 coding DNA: TGCGCCAGCAGCTTGATAGGGGGCCCGCAATTAAACTATGGCTACACCTTC.

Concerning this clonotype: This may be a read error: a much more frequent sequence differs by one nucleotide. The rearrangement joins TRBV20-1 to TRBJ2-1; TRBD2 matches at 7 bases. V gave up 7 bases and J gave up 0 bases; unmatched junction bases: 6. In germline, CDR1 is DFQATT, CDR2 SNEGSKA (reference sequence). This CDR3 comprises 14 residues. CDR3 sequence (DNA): TGCAGTGTGCGGCGGGAGAACTCCTACAATGAGCAGTTCTTC. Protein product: CSVRRENSYNEQFF.

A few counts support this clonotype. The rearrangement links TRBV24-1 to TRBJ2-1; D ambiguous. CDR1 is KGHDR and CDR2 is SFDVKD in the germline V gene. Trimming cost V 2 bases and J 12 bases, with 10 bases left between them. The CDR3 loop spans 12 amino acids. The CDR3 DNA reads TGTGCCACCAGTGATTCAACTATGGGGCAGTTCTTC. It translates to CATSDSTMGQFF.

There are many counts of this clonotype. CDR3 residues: CATSRGLQDYTEAFF. In nucleotides, the CDR3 is TGTGCCACCAGCAGAGGTTTACAGGACTACACTGAAGCTTTCTTT. The chain has TRBV15 and TRBJ1-1, with D perhaps TRBD1 (5 bases). This CDR3 has 15 amino acids. V lost 1 base, J lost 3 bases, and 12 bases lay in between. Germline loops: CDR1 LNHNV, CDR2 YYDKDF (reference sequence).

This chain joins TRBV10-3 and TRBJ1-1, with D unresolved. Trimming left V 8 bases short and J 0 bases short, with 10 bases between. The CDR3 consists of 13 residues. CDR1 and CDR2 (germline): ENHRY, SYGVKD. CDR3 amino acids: CAIRRNLNTEAFF. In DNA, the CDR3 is TGTGCCATCCGTCGAAACCTGAACACTGAAGCTTTCTTT.

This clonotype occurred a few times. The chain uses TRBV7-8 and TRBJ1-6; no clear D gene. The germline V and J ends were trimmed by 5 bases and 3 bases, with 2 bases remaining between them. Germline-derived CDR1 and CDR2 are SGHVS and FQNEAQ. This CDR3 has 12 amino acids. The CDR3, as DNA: TGTGCCAGCAGCGTCTATAATTCACCCCTCCACTTT. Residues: CASSVYNSPLHF.

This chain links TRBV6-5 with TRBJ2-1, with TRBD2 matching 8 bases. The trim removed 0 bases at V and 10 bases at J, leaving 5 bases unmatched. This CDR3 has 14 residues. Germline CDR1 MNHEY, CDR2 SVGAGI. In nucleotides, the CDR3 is TGTGCCAGCAGTTACTCGGGGCGGGAGGACGAGCAGTTCTTC. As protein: CASSYSGREDEQFF.

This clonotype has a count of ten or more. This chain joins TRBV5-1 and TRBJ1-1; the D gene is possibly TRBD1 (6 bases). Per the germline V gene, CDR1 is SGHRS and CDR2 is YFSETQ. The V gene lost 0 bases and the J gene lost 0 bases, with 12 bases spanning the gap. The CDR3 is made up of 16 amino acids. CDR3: CASSLVRGALNTEAFF. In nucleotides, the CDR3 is TGCGCCAGCAGCTTGGTACGGGGGGCTTTGAACACTGAAGCTTTCTTT.

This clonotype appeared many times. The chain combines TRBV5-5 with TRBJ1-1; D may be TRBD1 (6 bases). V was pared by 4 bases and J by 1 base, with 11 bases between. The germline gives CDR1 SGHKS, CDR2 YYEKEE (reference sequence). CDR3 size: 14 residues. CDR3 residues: CASSPGGQNTEAFF. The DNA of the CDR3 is TGTGCCAGCAGCCCCGGGGGACAGAACACTGAAGCTTTCTTT.

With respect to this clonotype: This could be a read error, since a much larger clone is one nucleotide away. The CDR3 region is CASSFRSQPQHF. The DNA of the CDR3 is TGTGCCAGCAGTTTCAGGAGTCAGCCCCAGCATTTT. This chain links TRBV27 with TRBJ1-5; D is ambiguous. Germline CDR1 MNHEY, CDR2 SMNVEV (reference sequence). Trimming stripped 3 bases from V and 6 bases from J, with 6 bases between. The CDR3 is made up of 12 amino acids.

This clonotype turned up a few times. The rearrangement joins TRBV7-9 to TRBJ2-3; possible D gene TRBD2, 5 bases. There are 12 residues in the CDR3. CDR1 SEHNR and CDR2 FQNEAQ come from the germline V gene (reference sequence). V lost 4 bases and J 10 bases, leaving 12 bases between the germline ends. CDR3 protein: CASSSWRRAQYF. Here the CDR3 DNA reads TGTGCCAGCAGCTCCTGGCGGCGGGCGCAGTATTTT.

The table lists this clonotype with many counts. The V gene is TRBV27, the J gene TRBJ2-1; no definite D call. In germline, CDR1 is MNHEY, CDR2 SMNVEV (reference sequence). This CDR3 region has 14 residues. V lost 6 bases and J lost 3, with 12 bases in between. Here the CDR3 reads CASSPMHYYNEQFF. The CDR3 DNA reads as TGTGCCAGCAGCCCGATGCACTACTACAATGAGCAGTTCTTC.

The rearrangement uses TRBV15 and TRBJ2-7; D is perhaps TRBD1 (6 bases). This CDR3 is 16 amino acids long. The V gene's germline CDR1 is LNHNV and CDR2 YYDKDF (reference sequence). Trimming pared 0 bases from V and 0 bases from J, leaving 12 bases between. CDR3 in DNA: TGTGCCACCAGCAGAGATTGGGACACGAACTCCTACGAGCAGTACTTC. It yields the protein CATSRDWDTNSYEQYF.

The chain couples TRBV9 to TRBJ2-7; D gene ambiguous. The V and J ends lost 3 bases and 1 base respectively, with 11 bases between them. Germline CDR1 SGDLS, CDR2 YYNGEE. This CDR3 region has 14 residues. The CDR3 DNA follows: TGTGCCAGCAGCGAGTTGGCGGATTCCTACGAGCAGTACTTC. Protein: CASSELADSYEQYF.

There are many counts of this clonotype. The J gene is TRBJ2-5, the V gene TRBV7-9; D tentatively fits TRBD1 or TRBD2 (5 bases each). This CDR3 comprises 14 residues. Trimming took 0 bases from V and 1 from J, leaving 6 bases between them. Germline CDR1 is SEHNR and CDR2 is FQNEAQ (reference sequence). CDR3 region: CASSLAGTQETQYF. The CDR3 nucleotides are TGTGCCAGCAGCTTAGCTGGGACCCAAGAGACCCAGTACTTC.

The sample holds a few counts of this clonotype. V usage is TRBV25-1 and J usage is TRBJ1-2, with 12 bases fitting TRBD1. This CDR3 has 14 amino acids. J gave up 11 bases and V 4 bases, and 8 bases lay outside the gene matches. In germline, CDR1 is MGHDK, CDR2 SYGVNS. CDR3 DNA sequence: TGTGCCAGCAGTGTCTCGGGACAGGGGGCGGGGTACACCTTC. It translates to CASSVSGQGAGYTF.

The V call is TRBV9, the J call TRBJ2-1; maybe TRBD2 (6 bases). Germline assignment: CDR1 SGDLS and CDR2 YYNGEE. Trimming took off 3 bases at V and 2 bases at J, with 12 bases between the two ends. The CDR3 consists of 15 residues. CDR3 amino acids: CASSAGGGTYNEQFF. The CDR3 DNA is TGTGCCAGCAGCGCTGGGGGAGGTACCTACAATGAGCAGTTCTTC.

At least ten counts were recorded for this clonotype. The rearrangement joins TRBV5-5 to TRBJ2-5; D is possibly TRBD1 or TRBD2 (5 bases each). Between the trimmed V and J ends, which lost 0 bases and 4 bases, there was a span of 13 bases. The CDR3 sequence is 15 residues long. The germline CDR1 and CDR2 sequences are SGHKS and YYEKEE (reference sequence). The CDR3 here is CASSLAGTVGETQYF. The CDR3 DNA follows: TGTGCCAGCAGCTTGGCCGGGACCGTCGGAGAGACCCAGTACTTC.

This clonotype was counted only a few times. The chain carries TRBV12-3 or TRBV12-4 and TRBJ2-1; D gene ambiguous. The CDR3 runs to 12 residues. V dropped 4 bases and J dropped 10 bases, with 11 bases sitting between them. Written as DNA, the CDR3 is TGTGCCAGCAGTTCCCCCCCGTTAGAGCAGTTCTTC. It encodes CASSSPPLEQFF.

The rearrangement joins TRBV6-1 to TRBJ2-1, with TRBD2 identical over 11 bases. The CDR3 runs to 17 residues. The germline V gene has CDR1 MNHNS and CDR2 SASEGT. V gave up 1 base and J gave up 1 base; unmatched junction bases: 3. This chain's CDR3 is CASSEDSGGASYNEQFF. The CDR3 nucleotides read TGTGCCAGCAGTGAAGATAGCGGGGGGGCATCCTACAATGAGCAGTTCTTC.

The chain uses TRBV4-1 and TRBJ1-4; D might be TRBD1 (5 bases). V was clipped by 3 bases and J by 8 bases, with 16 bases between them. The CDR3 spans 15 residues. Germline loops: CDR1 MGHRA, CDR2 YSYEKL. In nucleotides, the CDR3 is TGCGCCAGCAGCCAGGCGGGGGGAGTAAGGGAAAAACTGTTTTTT. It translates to CASSQAGGVREKLFF.